The 14 T cell receptor beta chains reported below all come from one sample, sequenced in a study of read filtering for tumor transcriptome and immune sequencing. The library was built from 400 ng RNA with molecular barcoded adaptors for alpha/delta and beta/gamma chains. TCRdb reprocessed the reads with MiXCR, giving one entry per CDR3 protein. Seen here are tens of thousands of distinct CDR3 sequences, about 19% observed once, and the top ten hold 11% to 15%. Sequencing was carried out using a population of CD138-negative cells sorted from bone marrow. The source is a donor aged 40 or over with multiple myeloma.

For this clonotype: A much larger clone sits a single nucleotide away, making a read error possible. The gene calls are TRBV12-3 or TRBV12-4 and TRBJ1-2; D unclear. The CDR3 totals 13 residues. V was shortened by 5 bases and J by 6 bases, with 13 bases between the two germline ends. The CDR3 spells CASSQTPYHGYTF. CDR3 DNA sequence: TGTGCCAGCAGTCAAACACCCTACCATGGCTACACCTTC.

The table lists this clonotype with many counts. This chain joins TRBV5-1 and TRBJ2-1; D gene uncertain. Germline V gene lookup returns CDR1 SGHRS and CDR2 YFSETQ. Between the trimmed V and J ends, which lost 0 bases and 4 bases, there was a span of 11 bases. CDR3 length: 15 amino acids. The CDR3 DNA follows: TGCGCCAGCAGCTTGGACGGCGGCCTGTACAATGAGCAGTTCTTC. Its protein product is CASSLDGGLYNEQFF.

V and J are TRBV9 and TRBJ2-7; D could derive from TRBD1 or TRBD2 (6 bases each). V was pared by 4 bases and J by 3 bases, with 14 bases between. The germline V gene encodes CDR1 SGDLS and CDR2 YYNGEE. This CDR3 contains 14 residues. DNA of the CDR3: TGTGCCAGCAGCCCGGGGGCAGGAGGCTACGAGCAGTACTTC. Translation gives CASSPGAGGYEQYF.

This clonotype was seen repeatedly, ten times or more. The gene calls are TRBV6-1 and TRBJ2-3; 9 bases agree with TRBD2. With 7 bases clipped from V and 4 bases from J, the junction kept 18 bases outside the gene matches. This CDR3 is built from 18 residues. Germline V gene data show CDR1 as MNHNS and CDR2 as SASEGT. The CDR3 reads CASIPPRGVAGDPDTQYF. CDR3 nucleotides: TGTGCCAGCATCCCCCCCAGGGGGGTAGCGGGGGATCCAGATACGCAGTATTTT.

Turning to this clonotype: Relative to the germline gene, one junction end is altered; a read error may explain this. CDR3 bases: TGTGCCAGCTACGGCTCCCGGGACAGGGGCGTCAGGACCGGGGAGCTGCTTTTT. Translation: CASYGSRDRGVRTGELLF. The chain couples TRBV6-1 to TRBJ2-2; 10 nucleotides agree with TRBD1. This CDR3 contains 18 residues. Germline lookup yields CDR1 MNHNS and CDR2 SASEGT.

This clonotype appeared many times. The V and J genes are TRBV20-1 and TRBJ2-2; D assignment may be TRBD1 or TRBD2 (7 bases each). V lost 4 bases and J 3 bases, leaving 15 bases between the germline ends. Germline-derived CDR1 and CDR2 are DFQATT and SNEGSKA (reference sequence). CDR3 length: 15 amino acids. CDR3 amino acids: CSANTGEGYTGELFF. CDR3 nucleotide sequence: TGCAGTGCTAATACAGGGGAGGGCTACACCGGGGAGCTGTTTTTT.

The chain carries TRBV20-1 and TRBJ2-1; 10 nucleotides match TRBD2. Per the germline V gene, CDR1 is DFQATT and CDR2 is SNEGSKA (reference sequence). The length of the CDR3 is 16 residues. V dropped 1 base and J dropped 6; count of bases not matched to a gene: 9. Written as DNA, the CDR3 is TGCAGTGCTAGAGGGGAAACCAGCGGGGGGGGCAATGAGCAGTTCTTC. Translation: CSARGETSGGGNEQFF.

In its sample, this clonotype was seen many times. J is TRBJ2-2 and V is TRBV6-5; D call uncertain. The length of the CDR3 is 14 residues. Per the germline V gene, CDR1 is MNHEY and CDR2 is SVGAGI. V dropped 2 bases and J dropped 4 bases, with 8 bases sitting between them. This CDR3 is CASSYTQTTGELFF. The CDR3, as DNA: TGTGCCAGCAGTTACACTCAAACCACCGGGGAGCTGTTTTTT.

This clonotype has ten or more counts. One end of the junction varies from germline; a read error may be responsible. V gene TRBV7-3 combines with J gene TRBJ2-7, with TRBD1 matching over 10 bases. CDR3 length: 15 amino acids. Germline V gene sequence: CDR1 SGHTA, CDR2 FQGTGA. The CDR3 protein is CASSSGTGDSSEQYF. CDR3 nucleotide sequence: TGTGCCAGCAGCTCGGGGACAGGGGACTCCTCCGAGCAGTACTTC.

The rearrangement joins TRBV20-1 to TRBJ1-2, with D maybe TRBD1 (5 bases). Germline CDR1 DFQATT, CDR2 SNEGSKA (reference sequence). The CDR3 is made up of 13 amino acids. V was clipped by 3 bases and J by 6 bases, with 14 bases between them. The CDR3: CSARGGGSDGYTF. CDR3 DNA sequence: TGCAGTGCTAGGGGTGGGGGGAGCGATGGCTACACCTTC.

In its sample, this clonotype was seen many times. The V call is TRBV5-4, the J call TRBJ2-7; 8 bases map to TRBD2. The V and J ends lost 3 bases and 5 bases, in that order; junction bases with no gene match: 13. Looked up from germline, CDR1 is SGHNT and CDR2 is YYREEE (reference sequence). This CDR3 is 16 amino acids long. This CDR3 is CASSSGRAGEFDEQYF. CDR3 sequence (DNA): TGTGCCAGCAGCTCCGGGCGAGCGGGAGAGTTCGACGAGCAGTACTTC.

Worth noting for this clonotype: A much larger clonotype is one base distant, so this may be a read error. The CDR3 DNA is TGTGTCAGCAGCTTGGAAGGCGGGGGAAGGAATCAGCCCCAGCATTTT. It encodes CVSSLEGGGRNQPQHF. V is TRBV5-5 and J is TRBJ1-5, with D tentatively TRBD1 (5 bases). Germline CDR1 is SGHKS and CDR2 is YYEKEE (reference sequence). CDR3 length: 16 amino acids.

This clonotype was seen ten or more times. The chain uses TRBV7-2 and TRBJ2-7; a possible D gene is TRBD2 (7 bases). Germline CDR1 SGHTA, CDR2 FQGNSA. Trimming shortened V by 3 bases and J by 1 base, and 19 bases separated the two germline ends. The CDR3 spans 17 residues. In nucleotides, the CDR3 is TGTGCCAGCAGCTTTGGGGGAGGGGGATTCATATCCTACGAGCAGTACTTC. The encoded protein is CASSFGGGGFISYEQYF.

About this clonotype itself: This clone may be a read error of a much larger clone one base away. This chain connects TRBV29-1 to TRBJ1-2; D not resolved. CDR3 size: 18 residues. Germline V lookup: CDR1 SQVTM, CDR2 ANQGSEA. The V end lost 8 bases, the J end lost 2 bases, and 30 bases lay between the germline ends. The CDR3 coding sequence is TGCAGCCATCTCTCGGGGAGGAGGGCTTCGTGCCAAAACTATGGCTACACCTTC. This encodes CSHLSGRRASCQNYGYTF.